These T cell receptor beta chains were read from a single sample in a study of blood T cell repertoires in COVID-19. The table came from immunoSEQ multiplex PCR; TCRdb's copy has only in-frame clones and leaves some out. The sample holds 150,000 to 200,000 clones, 82% seen once. Sequenced material: peripheral blood. The receptors originated from an older woman with COVID-19, enrolled during active disease. Each CDR3 is given with its conserved first and last residue. D genes are given only for firm matches. A row's size may be missing; if present it is once, few, many or a size class.

V	size	D	J	CDR3	DNA
TRBV3-1/TRBV3-2	.	.	TRBJ1-6	CASSQVGSPLHF	TGTGCCAGCAGCCAGGTCGGTTCACCCCTCCACTTT
TRBV29-1	.	.	TRBJ1-1	CSVGTVLNTEAFF	TGCAGCGTTGGGACAGTTTTGAACACTGAAGCTTTCTTT
TRBV7-9	.	TRBD1	TRBJ1-4	CASSRGTGTFREKLFF	TGTGCCAGCAGCCGCGGGACAGGGACCTTTAGGGAAAAACTGTTTTTT
TRBV19	.	TRBD1	TRBJ1-3	CATRQGASGNTIYF	TGTGCCACTAGACAGGGGGCCAGTGGAAACACCATATATTTT
TRBV5-1	.	.	TRBJ1-1	CASSLGPTGGEAFF	TGCGCCAGCAGCTTGGGCCCGACCGGGGGTGAAGCTTTCTTT
TRBV9	.	.	TRBJ1-1	CASSPKQGLGEAFF	TGTGCCAGCAGCCCGAAGCAGGGGCTCGGAGAAGCTTTCTTT
TRBV5-4	.	.	TRBJ1-1	CASSLSGGGSAFF	TGTGCCAGCAGCTTGTCCGGGGGGGGTTCAGCTTTCTTT
TRBV7-6	few	TRBD1	TRBJ2-2	CASSYQTGGTITGELFF	TGTGCCAGCAGCTATCAAACAGGGGGCACCATCACCGGGGAGCTGTTTTTT
TRBV6-1	once	.	TRBJ1-1	CASIVVAEAFF	TGTGCCAGCATTGTAGTGGCTGAAGCTTTCTTT
TRBV18	.	.	TRBJ2-4	CASSTGGNAKNIQYF	TGTGCCAGCTCCACCGGAGGGAATGCCAAAAACATTCAGTACTTC
TRBV11-3	once	.	TRBJ1-1	CASSLDSRGEAFF	TGTGCCAGCAGCTTAGATTCCAGGGGTGAAGCTTTCTTT
TRBV12-3/TRBV12-4	.	.	TRBJ2-1	CASSFGTGYEQFF	TGTGCCAGCAGTTTCGGTACAGGGTATGAGCAGTTCTTC
TRBV19	.	.	TRBJ2-7	CASSIDLGSYEQYF	TGTGCCAGTAGTATAGATCTGGGGAGCTACGAGCAGTACTTC
TRBV28	.	.	TRBJ1-4	CASSSPSTQRGEKLFF	TGTGCCAGCAGCTCTCCATCGACCCAACGGGGTGAAAAACTGTTTTTT
TRBV27	few	TRBD2	TRBJ2-1	CASSFGGTSGSSYNEQFF	TGTGCCAGCAGTTTTGGAGGGACTAGCGGGAGCTCCTACAATGAGCAGTTCTTC
TRBV3-1/TRBV3-2	.	.	TRBJ1-4	CASLSGVNEKLFF	TGTGCCAGCCTATCAGGGGTGAATGAAAAACTGTTTTTT
TRBV24-1	.	TRBD2	TRBJ2-5	CATSRGLAGGETQYF	TGTGCCACCAGCCGAGGACTAGCGGGGGGTGAGACCCAGTACTTC
TRBV7-9	.	TRBD2	TRBJ2-7	CASSLAGTSLNEQYF	TGTGCCAGCAGCTTGGCCGGGACTAGCCTCAACGAGCAGTACTTC
TRBV7-2	few	.	TRBJ2-5	CASSSKLVAGTQYF	TGTGCCAGCAGCTCCAAATTGGTGGCAGGGACCCAGTACTTC
TRBV19	once	TRBD1	TRBJ1-2	CASSIAGQGVYGYTF	TGTGCCAGTAGTATAGCCGGACAGGGGGTCTATGGCTACACCTTC
TRBV7-2	.	.	TRBJ2-7	CASRSEGRESEQYF	TGTGCCAGCAGATCGGAAGGTCGGGAGAGCGAGCAGTACTTC
TRBV28	.	TRBD2	TRBJ2-2	CASSSRGIAGKTGELFF	TGTGCCAGCAGTTCCCGGGGGATAGCGGGGAAAACCGGGGAGCTGTTTTTT
TRBV19	.	.	TRBJ2-6	CASIRAGANVLTF	TGTGCCAGTATCAGGGCTGGGGCCAACGTCCTGACTTTC
TRBV9	.	.	TRBJ2-3	CASSAGQISTDTQYF	TGTGCCAGCAGCGCTGGACAGATTTCCACAGATACGCAGTATTTT
TRBV6-1	.	TRBD1	TRBJ2-5	CASSEHRPGQGIGETQYF	TGTGCCAGCAGTGAACACAGACCCGGACAGGGGATAGGAGAGACCCAGTACTTC
TRBV30	.	TRBD2	TRBJ2-2	CAWSGGLARTGELFF	TGTGCCTGGAGTGGGGGACTAGCGAGGACCGGGGAGCTGTTTTTT
TRBV19	.	TRBD1	TRBJ1-4	CASSPPRGDRTNEKLFF	TGTGCCAGTAGCCCCCCCAGGGGGGATCGGACTAATGAAAAACTGTTTTTT
TRBV3-1/TRBV3-2	.	TRBD2	TRBJ2-7	CASSPGLAGSEQYF	TGTGCCAGCAGCCCTGGACTAGCGGGAAGCGAGCAGTACTTC
TRBV28	few	.	TRBJ2-4	CASSFLAAKNIQYF	TGTGCCAGCAGTTTCCTAGCAGCCAAAAACATTCAGTACTTC
TRBV9	few	TRBD1	TRBJ1-2	CASSVEGTGFYGYTF	TGTGCCAGCAGCGTAGAAGGGACAGGGTTTTATGGCTACACCTTC
TRBV7-9	.	.	TRBJ1-2	CASSNDLRGNAGYTF	TGTGCCAGCAGCAATGACTTAAGGGGCAATGCCGGCTACACCTTC
TRBV14	once	TRBD1	TRBJ1-1	CASSPGTGYTEAFF	TGTGCCAGCAGCCCAGGGACAGGGTATACTGAAGCTTTCTTT
TRBV5-1	.	.	TRBJ2-2	CASSSTGEVTGELFF	TGCGCCAGCAGCTCCACAGGGGAGGTGACCGGGGAGCTGTTTTTT
TRBV7-9	.	.	TRBJ1-4	CASSSTGSTNEKLFF	TGTGCCAGCAGCTCTACAGGGTCAACTAATGAAAAACTGTTTTTT
TRBV9	.	TRBD1	TRBJ1-3	CASSAQGAYGNTIYF	TGTGCCAGCAGCGCACAGGGGGCATATGGAAACACCATATATTTT
TRBV15	.	TRBD1	TRBJ2-1	CATSLGTGGYNEQFF	TGTGCCACCAGCCTAGGGACAGGCGGATACAATGAGCAGTTCTTC
TRBV29-1	.	.	TRBJ2-7	CSVEQGEQYF	TGCAGCGTTGAACAGGGCGAGCAGTACTTC
TRBV5-1	once	TRBD1	TRBJ1-1	CASSPLGQGNTEAFF	TGCGCCAGCAGCCCCCTGGGACAGGGGAACACTGAAGCTTTCTTT
TRBV6-5	.	.	TRBJ1-5	CASRSVGGSNQPQHF	TGTGCCAGCAGGTCGGTAGGGGGTAGCAATCAGCCCCAGCATTTT
TRBV5-6	.	TRBD1	TRBJ2-3	CASSSPRTGLEVNTQYF	TGTGCCAGCAGCTCCCCGAGGACAGGCCTCGAGGTGAATACGCAGTATTTT
TRBV19	.	.	TRBJ2-3	CASWSRSSTDTQYF	TGTGCCAGTTGGTCTAGATCTAGCACAGATACGCAGTATTTT
TRBV21-1	.	.	TRBJ2-5	CASSLSPGLDQETQYF	TGTGCCAGCAGCCTTTCACCGGGACTAGATCAAGAGACCCAGTACTTC
TRBV5-8	.	.	TRBJ2-7	CASTPRGYEQYF	TGTGCCAGCACTCCGAGGGGGTACGAGCAGTACTTC
TRBV18	.	.	TRBJ2-3	CASSPPGGGLTDTQYF	TGTGCCAGCTCACCACCGGGGGGAGGCCTCACAGATACGCAGTATTTT